These T cell receptor beta chains were read from a single sample in a study of T cells expressing NK-cell markers. Reprocessing the 5' RACE reads, TCRdb reports a single entry for every CDR3 protein and omits DNA. The repertoire table contains 150,000 or so distinct CDR3 sequences. The sample comprised blood T cells: a sorted CD56 or NKG2C T cell subset, CD4+ or CD8+ T cells, or bulk PBMC T cells (not recorded which). These receptors were collected from a woman aged 50 to 65 in good health. Both conserved end residues are part of each CDR3.

J gene: TRBJ2-7
V gene: TRBV6-2/TRBV6-3
CDR3 protein: CASRTRAQQYF

J gene: TRBJ2-1
V gene: TRBV6-2/TRBV6-3
CDR3 protein: CASRDATSHNEQFF

J gene: TRBJ2-2
V gene: TRBV27
CDR3 protein: CASSLRPLTGELFF

J gene: TRBJ2-1
V gene: TRBV15
CDR3 protein: CATSRGRAYNEQFF

J gene: TRBJ1-1
V gene: TRBV4-1
CDR3 protein: CASSQGGGLNTEAFF

J gene: TRBJ2-1
V gene: TRBV7-8
CDR3 protein: CASSLAGTGGEDNEQFF

J gene: TRBJ2-1
V gene: TRBV4-2
CDR3 protein: CASSQDDGRDEQFF

J gene: TRBJ2-3
V gene: TRBV27
CDR3 protein: CASSKASGRPWTDTQYF

J gene: TRBJ2-2
V gene: TRBV15
CDR3 protein: CATSRDLGTTGELFF

J gene: TRBJ2-5
V gene: TRBV12-5
CDR3 protein: CASGLSLPRGIWETQYF

J gene: TRBJ2-1
V gene: TRBV29-1
CDR3 protein: CSVKVAGPSYNEQFF

J gene: TRBJ2-5
V gene: TRBV25-1
CDR3 protein: CASSEGAGGFQETQYF

J gene: TRBJ2-2
V gene: TRBV7-8
CDR3 protein: CASRRDFNTGELFF

J gene: TRBJ2-5
V gene: TRBV12-3/TRBV12-4
CDR3 protein: CASTRTGVQETQYF

J gene: TRBJ2-3
V gene: TRBV3-1
CDR3 protein: CASSQDWGTDTQYF

J gene: TRBJ1-1
V gene: TRBV12-3/TRBV12-4
CDR3 protein: CASSPSQWRVGTEAFF

J gene: TRBJ2-7
V gene: TRBV5-6
CDR3 protein: CASSLGGPYEQYF

J gene: TRBJ2-3
V gene: TRBV27
CDR3 protein: CASSLSPSGSTDTQYF

J gene: TRBJ2-1
V gene: TRBV6-2/TRBV6-3
CDR3 protein: CASRELPLYNEQFF

J gene: TRBJ1-5
V gene: TRBV4-1
CDR3 protein: CASSQDALTYSNQPQHF

J gene: TRBJ2-1
V gene: TRBV7-8
CDR3 protein: CASRAPGPIYNEQFF

J gene: TRBJ2-1
V gene: TRBV29-1
CDR3 protein: CSSSVSSYNEQFF

J gene: TRBJ2-1
V gene: TRBV4-1
CDR3 protein: CASSQAPPSDSSYNEQFF

J gene: TRBJ1-6
V gene: TRBV2
CDR3 protein: CASSARGTTYNSPLHF

J gene: TRBJ2-2
V gene: TRBV12-3/TRBV12-4
CDR3 protein: CASSPRAPNTGELFF

J gene: TRBJ2-3
V gene: TRBV20-1
CDR3 protein: CSARAPLAVITDTQYF

J gene: TRBJ2-7
V gene: TRBV18
CDR3 protein: CASSSPNYEQYF

J gene: TRBJ1-1
V gene: TRBV11-2
CDR3 protein: CASSGWQGWTEAFF

J gene: TRBJ1-1
V gene: TRBV4-2
CDR3 protein: CASSDTFEAFF

J gene: TRBJ2-2
V gene: TRBV6-1
CDR3 protein: CASIKLGTGELFF

J gene: TRBJ2-1
V gene: TRBV15
CDR3 protein: CATSRNELLYNEQFF

J gene: TRBJ2-5
V gene: TRBV20-1
CDR3 protein: CSARFGTSLKTQYF

J gene: TRBJ2-7
V gene: TRBV5-4
CDR3 protein: CASSMGRDKQYF

J gene: TRBJ1-5
V gene: TRBV27
CDR3 protein: CASGDRDSGQPQHF

J gene: TRBJ1-1
V gene: TRBV5-1
CDR3 protein: CASSLNDSPNTEAFF

J gene: TRBJ2-4
V gene: TRBV6-5
CDR3 protein: CASRGAKNIQYF

J gene: TRBJ2-3
V gene: TRBV29-1
CDR3 protein: CSVEALAGAPDTQYF

J gene: TRBJ2-5
V gene: TRBV2
CDR3 protein: CASNAGTGGWTHGETQYF

J gene: TRBJ2-2
V gene: TRBV9
CDR3 protein: CASSVGSAGASTGELFF

J gene: TRBJ1-2
V gene: TRBV20-1
CDR3 protein: CSAGKPDDYGYTF

J gene: TRBJ2-5
V gene: TRBV20-1
CDR3 protein: CSARAGDQQETQYF

J gene: TRBJ1-1
V gene: TRBV5-1
CDR3 protein: CASSLVGTQNTEAFF